This TCR beta chain came from a study of cytomegalovirus exposure and HLA in healthy donors. This clone was seen a handful of times. This PCR relied on a set of 60 Vbeta primers and 13 Jbeta primers. Sequenced by immunoSEQ multiplex PCR; TCRdb stores in-frame clones only, minus some. The table has about 150,000 clones, around 66% seen once. V shed 5 bases, J shed 3 bases, and the junction held 5 bases outside the gene matches. The CDR3 sequence is 15 residues long. The germline gives CDR1 SEHNR, CDR2 FQNEAQ (reference sequence). The specimen was PBMCs. The J gene is TRBJ2-3, the V gene TRBV7-9; 10 bases map to TRBD2. The sequence was collected from a woman in her sixties in good health and CMV-seronegative. CDR3 sequence reads: CASSVEGLATDTQYF. The DNA of the CDR3 is TGTGCCAGCAGCGTAGAGGGACTAGCGACAGATACGCAGTATTTT.